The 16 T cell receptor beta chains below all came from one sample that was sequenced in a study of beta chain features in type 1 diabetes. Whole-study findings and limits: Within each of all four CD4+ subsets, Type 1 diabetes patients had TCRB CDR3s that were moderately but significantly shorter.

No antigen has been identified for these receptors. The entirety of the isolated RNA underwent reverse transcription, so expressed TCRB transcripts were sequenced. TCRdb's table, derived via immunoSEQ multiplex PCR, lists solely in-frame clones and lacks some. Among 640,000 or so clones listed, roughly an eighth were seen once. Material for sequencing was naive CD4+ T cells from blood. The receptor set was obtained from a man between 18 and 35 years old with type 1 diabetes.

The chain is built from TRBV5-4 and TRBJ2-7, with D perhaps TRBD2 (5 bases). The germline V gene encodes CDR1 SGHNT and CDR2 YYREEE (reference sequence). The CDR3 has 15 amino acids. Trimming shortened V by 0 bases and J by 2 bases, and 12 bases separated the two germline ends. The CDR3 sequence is CASSLDQSGPYEQYF. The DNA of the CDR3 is TGTGCCAGCAGCTTGGATCAAAGCGGCCCCTACGAGCAGTACTTC.

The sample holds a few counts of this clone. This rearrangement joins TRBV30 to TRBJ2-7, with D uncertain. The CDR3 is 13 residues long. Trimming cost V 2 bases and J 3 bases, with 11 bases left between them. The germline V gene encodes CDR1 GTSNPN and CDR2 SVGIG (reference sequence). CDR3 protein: CAWSIMTNYEQYF. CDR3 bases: TGTGCCTGGAGTATTATGACCAACTACGAGCAGTACTTC.

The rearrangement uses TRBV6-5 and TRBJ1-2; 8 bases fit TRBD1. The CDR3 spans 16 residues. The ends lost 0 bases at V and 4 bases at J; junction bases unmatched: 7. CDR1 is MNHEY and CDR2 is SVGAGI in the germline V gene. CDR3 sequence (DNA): TGTGCCAGCAGTTACTCGTCGCAGGGGGCCACCTATGGCTACACCTTC. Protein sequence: CASSYSSQGATYGYTF.

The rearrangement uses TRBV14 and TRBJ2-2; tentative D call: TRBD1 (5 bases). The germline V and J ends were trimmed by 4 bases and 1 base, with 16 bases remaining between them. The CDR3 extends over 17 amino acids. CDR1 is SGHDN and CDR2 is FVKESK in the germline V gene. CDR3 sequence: CASSPIWTPGNTGELFF. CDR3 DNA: TGTGCCAGCAGCCCAATCTGGACACCGGGGAACACCGGGGAGCTGTTTTTT.

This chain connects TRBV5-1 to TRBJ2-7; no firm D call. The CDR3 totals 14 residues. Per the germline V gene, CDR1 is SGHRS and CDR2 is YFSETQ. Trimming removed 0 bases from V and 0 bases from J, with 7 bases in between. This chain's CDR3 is CASSLVSYSYEQYF. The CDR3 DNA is TGCGCCAGCAGCTTGGTCAGTTACTCCTACGAGCAGTACTTC. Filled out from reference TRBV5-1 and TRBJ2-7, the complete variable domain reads KAGVTQTPRYLIKTRGQQVTLSCSPISGHRSVSWYQQTPGQGLQFLFEYFSETQRNKGNFPGRFSGRQFSNSRSEMNVSTLELGDSALYLCASSLVSYSYEQYFGPGTRLTVT.

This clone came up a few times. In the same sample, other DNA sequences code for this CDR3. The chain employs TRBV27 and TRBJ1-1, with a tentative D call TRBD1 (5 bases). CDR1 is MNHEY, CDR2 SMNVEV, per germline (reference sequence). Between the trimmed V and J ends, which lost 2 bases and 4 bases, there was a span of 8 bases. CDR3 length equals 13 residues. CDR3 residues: CASSLAGSTEAFF. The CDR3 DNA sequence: TGTGCCAGCAGTTTAGCAGGGAGCACTGAAGCTTTCTTT.

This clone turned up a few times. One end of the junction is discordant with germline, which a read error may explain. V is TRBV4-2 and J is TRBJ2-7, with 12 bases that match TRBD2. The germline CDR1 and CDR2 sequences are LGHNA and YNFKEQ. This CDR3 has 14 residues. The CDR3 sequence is CASSQDIASGGADF. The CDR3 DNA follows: TGTGCCAGCAGCCAAGATATTGCTAGCGGGGGGGCGGACTTC.

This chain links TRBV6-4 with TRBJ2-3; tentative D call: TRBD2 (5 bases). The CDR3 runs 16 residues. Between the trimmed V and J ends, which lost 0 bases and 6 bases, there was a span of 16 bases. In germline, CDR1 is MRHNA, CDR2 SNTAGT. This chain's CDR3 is CASSDSYGGSEDTQYF. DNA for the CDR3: TGTGCCAGCAGTGACTCTTACGGTGGGAGTGAGGATACGCAGTATTTT.

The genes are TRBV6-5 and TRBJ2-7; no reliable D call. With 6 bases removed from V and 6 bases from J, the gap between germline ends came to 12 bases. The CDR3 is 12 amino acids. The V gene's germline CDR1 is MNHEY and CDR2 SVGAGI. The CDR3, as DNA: TGTGCCAGCAGGACCCAGTGGCGCGAGCAGTACTTC. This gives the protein CASRTQWREQYF.

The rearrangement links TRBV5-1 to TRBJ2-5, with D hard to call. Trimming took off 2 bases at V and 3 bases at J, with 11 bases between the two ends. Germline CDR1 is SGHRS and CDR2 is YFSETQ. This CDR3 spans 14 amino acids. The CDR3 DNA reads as TGCGCCAGCAGCTTCCGCGGAATCGAAGAGACCCAGTACTTC. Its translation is CASSFRGIEETQYF.

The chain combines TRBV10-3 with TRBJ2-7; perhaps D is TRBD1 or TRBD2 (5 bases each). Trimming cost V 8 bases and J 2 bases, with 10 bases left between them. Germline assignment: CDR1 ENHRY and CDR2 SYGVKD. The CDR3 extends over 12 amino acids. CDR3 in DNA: TGTGCCATCGGGACCGACCCCTACGAGCAGTACTTC. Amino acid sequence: CAIGTDPYEQYF.

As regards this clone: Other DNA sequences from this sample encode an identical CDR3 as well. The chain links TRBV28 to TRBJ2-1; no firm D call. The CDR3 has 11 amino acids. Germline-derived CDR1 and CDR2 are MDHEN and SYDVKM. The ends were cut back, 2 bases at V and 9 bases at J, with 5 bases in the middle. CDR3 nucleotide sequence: TGTGCCAGCAGTTTACGGAGTGAGCAGTTCTTC. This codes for CASSLRSEQFF.

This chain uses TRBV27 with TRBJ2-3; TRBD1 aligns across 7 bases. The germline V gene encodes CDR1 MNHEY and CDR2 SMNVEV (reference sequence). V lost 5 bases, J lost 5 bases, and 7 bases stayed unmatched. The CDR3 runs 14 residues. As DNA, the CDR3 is TGTGCCAGCAGTCTAAGACAGGGCATAGATACGCAGTATTTT. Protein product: CASSLRQGIDTQYF.

The CDR3 sequence: CASSSLGGVGDKGEQFF. The CDR3 DNA is TGCGCCAGCAGCTCCCTCGGGGGCGTGGGAGATAAGGGTGAGCAGTTCTTC. The chain links TRBV5-1 to TRBJ2-1; perhaps D is TRBD1 or TRBD2 (6 bases each). Germline V gene sequence: CDR1 SGHRS, CDR2 YFSETQ. V lost 3 bases and J 9 bases, leaving 25 bases between the germline ends. This CDR3 has 17 amino acids. Using reference TRBV5-1 and TRBJ2-1 for the parts outside the CDR3, the full variable domain is KAGVTQTPRYLIKTRGQQVTLSCSPISGHRSVSWYQQTPGQGLQFLFEYFSETQRNKGNFPGRFSGRQFSNSRSEMNVSTLELGDSALYLCASSSLGGVGDKGEQFFGPGTRLTVL.

CDR3 sequence: CASSLVAGAISDTQYF. CDR3 bases: TGTGCCAGCAGCCTCGTGGCGGGGGCCATTTCAGATACGCAGTATTTT. V gene TRBV7-6 combines with J gene TRBJ2-3, with a possible D match to TRBD2 (7 bases). The CDR3 covers 16 residues. Deletions cut 5 bases from V and 4 bases from J, with 19 bases between. From germline, CDR1 is SGHVS and CDR2 FNYEAQ.

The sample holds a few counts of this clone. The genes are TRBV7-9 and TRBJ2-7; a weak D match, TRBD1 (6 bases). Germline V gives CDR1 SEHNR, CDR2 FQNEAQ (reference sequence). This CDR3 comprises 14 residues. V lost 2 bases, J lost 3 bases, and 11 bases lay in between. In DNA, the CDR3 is TGTGCCAGCAGCTTATCGGACAGAAACTACGAGCAGTACTTC. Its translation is CASSLSDRNYEQYF.